This entry lists 6 T cell receptor beta chains sequenced from one sample in a study of blood T cell repertoires in COVID-19. Profiled with immunoSEQ multiplex PCR; TCRdb holds only in-frame clones, not every one. Of about 310,000 clones in the sample, 87% are singletons; the top ten hold approximately 9%. Input material: PBMCs or T cells enriched from blood (not recorded which). The receptors derive from a woman aged 18-35 years who had recovered from COVID-19.

The gene calls are TRBV5-6 and TRBJ1-2, with D uncertain. CDR3 length equals 13 residues. Germline CDR1 reads SGHDT; CDR2 reads YYEEEE. The V end was cut by 3 bases, the J end by 8 bases, with 14 bases between. DNA for the CDR3: TGTGCCAGCAGCTCCGAGTTAGAGAGCGGCTACACCTTC. It codes for CASSSELESGYTF.

A single count supports this clone. This chain uses TRBV2 with TRBJ1-2; D might be TRBD1 (6 bases). Between the trimmed V and J ends, which lost 4 bases and 1 base, there was a span of 16 bases. Germline V gene lookup returns CDR1 SNHLY and CDR2 FYNNEI. This CDR3 is 16 amino acids long. The CDR3 DNA is TGTGCCAGCAGTGTCGGGGGGCGACAGAATAACTATGGCTACACCTTC. Translation gives CASSVGGRQNNYGYTF. Complete variable domain (other parts from reference TRBV2 and TRBJ1-2): EPEVTQTPSHQVTQMGQEVILRCVPISNHLYFYWYRQILGQKVEFLVSFYNNEISEKSEIFDDQFSVERPDGSNFTLKIRSTKLEDSAMYFCASSVGGRQNNYGYTFGSGTRLTVV.

CDR3 DNA: TGTGCCAGCAGTCCCGGCGGGGCTGAAGCTTTCTTT. Translation: CASSPGGAEAFF. The rearrangement links TRBV6-5 to TRBJ1-1; D is unresolved. V was clipped by 5 bases and J by 6 bases, with 10 bases between them. Germline values: CDR1 MNHEY, CDR2 SVGAGI. There are 12 residues in the CDR3.

This rearrangement joins TRBV30 to TRBJ2-1; tentatively, D is TRBD2 (6 bases). Germline lookup yields CDR1 GTSNPN and CDR2 SVGIG (reference sequence). V dropped 8 bases and J dropped 0 bases, with 20 bases sitting between them. The CDR3 is 16 residues long. The CDR3 DNA reads TGTGCCACGAGGGTGGGACTGACGAGCTCCTACAATGAGCAGTTCTTC. Translated, it gives CATRVGLTSSYNEQFF.

The V gene is TRBV19, the J gene TRBJ1-5; D gene ambiguous. Trimming left V 3 bases short and J 4 bases short, with 10 bases between. This CDR3 contains 14 residues. The germline V gene encodes CDR1 LNHDA and CDR2 SQIVND (reference sequence). In nucleotides, the CDR3 is TGTGCCAGTAGTATCGGTCCCTTTAATCAGCCCCAGCATTTT. This codes for CASSIGPFNQPQHF.

V gene TRBV5-1 combines with J gene TRBJ2-2; TRBD2 aligns across 13 bases. Trimming removed 4 bases from V and 6 bases from J; junction bases left unmatched: 6. The germline CDR1 and CDR2 sequences are SGHRS and YFSETQ. The CDR3 length is 16 residues. CDR3 DNA sequence: TGCGCCAGCAGCGTAGGGACTAGCGGGATAGCCGGGGAGCTGTTTTTT. Its protein is CASSVGTSGIAGELFF. Based on the CDR3 plus reference TRBV5-1 and TRBJ2-2, the full variable domain is KAGVTQTPRYLIKTRGQQVTLSCSPISGHRSVSWYQQTPGQGLQFLFEYFSETQRNKGNFPGRFSGRQFSNSRSEMNVSTLELGDSALYLCASSVGTSGIAGELFFGEGSRLTVL.